The 3 T cell receptor beta chains given below trace back to one sample, sequenced in a study of monozygotic twins with inflammatory bowel disease. TCRdb re-called the 5' RACE reads and gives one entry per CDR3 protein, without DNA. The repertoire table contains about 160,000 distinct CDR3 sequences. The sample consisted of blood. These receptors originate from a human donor with ulcerative colitis or Crohn's disease, or a healthy co-twin of an affected twin (not recorded which).

The chain recombines TRBV4-3 with TRBJ2-1. CDR3 length: 13 residues. From germline, CDR1 is LGHNA and CDR2 YSLEER. CDR3 loop: CASSPLHYNEQFF.

The rearrangement joins TRBV18 to TRBJ1-4; TCRdb designates TRBD1, a call that cannot be tested without DNA. CDR1 and CDR2 from the germline V gene are KGHSH and LQKENI. This CDR3 contains 15 residues. CDR3 sequence: CASSLNSGRHEKLFF.

The chain links TRBV7-9 to TRBJ1-2. The CDR3 length is 15 residues. Germline V CDR1 and CDR2: SEHNR, FQNEAQ (reference sequence). CDR3 in amino acids: CASSLGEGRAYGYTF.